The 32 T cell receptor beta chains below were found in one sample sequenced in a study of shared clonotypes between healthy human individuals. Sequencing was performed with immunoSEQ multiplex PCR; in TCRdb, only in-frame clones are kept and a portion is missing. Among 550,000 to 850,000 clones listed, over 65% were seen once. Sequenced material: memory CD4+ T cells sorted from blood. As to subset: CD45RA-negative fraction. Every receptor here comes from a woman aged 25 to 39 in good health.

With regard to this clone: This CDR3 is also generated by other DNA sequences in the sample. The chain couples TRBV10-3 to TRBJ2-1; D gene uncertain. Trimming took 4 bases from V and 7 from J, leaving 5 bases between them. CDR3 length equals 11 residues. CDR1 ENHRY and CDR2 SYGVKD come from the germline V gene. The CDR3 sequence: CAISVSNEQFF. The CDR3 region has the DNA TGTGCCATCAGTGTCTCAAATGAGCAGTTCTTC.

The V and J genes are TRBV18 and TRBJ1-1; D gene uncertain. Germline values: CDR1 KGHSH, CDR2 LQKENI. The length of the CDR3 is 13 residues. V was clipped by 2 bases and J by 1 base, with 5 bases between them. The CDR3 here is CASSPIGNTEAFF. CDR3 DNA sequence: TGTGCCAGCTCACCAATAGGGAACACTGAAGCTTTCTTT.

The chain has TRBV4-1 and TRBJ1-3; TRBD1 agrees at 7 bases. This CDR3 spans 17 amino acids. Unmatched junction bases numbered 7, after V lost 0 bases and J lost 2 bases. In germline, CDR1 is MGHRA, CDR2 YSYEKL. CDR3 nucleotide sequence: TGCGCCAGCAGCCAAGATAGACAGGGTAGTGCTGGAAACACCATATATTTT. Translation gives CASSQDRQGSAGNTIYF.

For this clone: This may arise from a read error, as a much more abundant clone is one base away. The identical CDR3 is also encoded by other nucleotide sequences in the sample. The chain carries TRBV7-6 and TRBJ1-5; possibly TRBD1 for D (5 bases). The CDR3 runs to 14 residues. Trimming cost V 0 bases and J 2 bases, with 5 bases left between them. Germline V gene sequence: CDR1 SGHVS, CDR2 FNYEAQ. As DNA, the CDR3 is TGTGCCAGCAGCTTAGCAGGGGGCAATCAGCCCCAGCATTTT. This codes for CASSLAGGNQPQHF.

Ten or more counts support this clone. The genes are TRBV28 and TRBJ2-3; the match to TRBD1 covers 10 bases. Germline V gene lookup returns CDR1 MDHEN and CDR2 SYDVKM. V lost 8 bases, J lost 2 bases, and 7 bases stayed unmatched. The CDR3 runs to 15 residues. CDR3 in amino acids: CASWIGTGVTDTQYF. The CDR3, as DNA: TGTGCCAGCTGGATCGGGACAGGGGTCACAGATACGCAGTATTTT. Combining the CDR3 with reference TRBV28 and TRBJ2-3 gives the whole variable domain DVKVTQSSRYLVKRTGEKVFLECVQDMDHENMFWYRQDPGLGLRLIYFSYDVKMKEKGDIPEGYSVSREKKERFSLILESASTNQTSMYLCASWIGTGVTDTQYFGPGTRLTVL.

The chain is built from TRBV18 and TRBJ2-7, with D unresolved. The V end was cut by 3 bases, the J end by 5 bases, with 8 bases between. CDR3 length: 12 residues. The V gene's germline CDR1 is KGHSH and CDR2 LQKENI. The CDR3 region is CASSPSTNEQYF. CDR3 DNA sequence: TGTGCCAGCTCACCTTCGACGAACGAGCAGTACTTC.

The chain couples TRBV5-1 to TRBJ2-6, with TRBD1 identical over 8 bases. The CDR3 spans 17 residues. The V gene end was trimmed by 3 bases and the J gene end by 0 bases; junction bases not matched to a gene: 5. The germline V gene has CDR1 SGHRS and CDR2 YFSETQ. The CDR3 loop reads CASSYSGQGSGANVLTF. The DNA for the CDR3 is TGCGCCAGCAGCTATTCCGGACAGGGCTCTGGGGCCAACGTCCTGACTTTC.

CDR3 bases: TGTGCCAGTAGTACTTGGCAGAGAGTGAATACGCAGTATTTT. It encodes CASSTWQRVNTQYF. This chain connects TRBV19 to TRBJ2-3; the D is unclear. This CDR3 is 14 amino acids long. The germline V and J ends were trimmed by 4 bases and 7 bases, with 15 bases remaining between them. Germline V gene sequence: CDR1 LNHDA, CDR2 SQIVND (reference sequence).

V usage is TRBV2 and J usage is TRBJ1-1; D remains unclear. This CDR3 is built from 13 residues. Trimming took 6 bases from V and 1 from J, leaving 9 bases between them. In germline, CDR1 is SNHLY, CDR2 FYNNEI. The CDR3 is CASRNQQNTEAFF. The CDR3, as DNA: TGTGCCAGCAGAAACCAGCAGAACACTGAAGCTTTCTTT. Drawing the rest from reference TRBV2 and TRBJ1-1, the complete variable domain is EPEVTQTPSHQVTQMGQEVILRCVPISNHLYFYWYRQILGQKVEFLVSFYNNEISEKSEIFDDQFSVERPDGSNFTLKIRSTKLEDSAMYFCASRNQQNTEAFFGQGTRLTVV.

V and J are TRBV5-1 and TRBJ2-4, with 7 positions matching TRBD2. This CDR3 is built from 15 residues. Germline V gene data show CDR1 as SGHRS and CDR2 as YFSETQ. V was pared by 0 bases and J by 6 bases, with 6 bases of the junction left unmatched. The CDR3 nucleotides are TGCGCCAGCAGCTTGGAGGGTAGCGGGCGAAACATTCAGTACTTC. Residues: CASSLEGSGRNIQYF.

The chain recombines TRBV11-1 with TRBJ2-7, with TRBD2 identical over 8 bases. Germline-derived CDR1 and CDR2 are SGHAT and FQDESV (reference sequence). Unmatched junction bases numbered 9, after V lost 4 bases and J lost 4 bases. The CDR3 consists of 15 residues. CDR3 bases: TGTGCCAGCAGCTCTAGAGCGGGAGTTCGGTACGAGCAGTACTTC. This gives the protein CASSSRAGVRYEQYF.

This clone was counted a few times. V is TRBV11-2 and J is TRBJ2-7; D is ambiguous. V was cut by 2 bases and J by 2 bases, with 7 bases left in between. CDR1 SGHAT and CDR2 FQNNGV come from the germline V gene. The CDR3 is 13 residues long. CDR3 loop: CASSLLGPYEQYF. As DNA, the CDR3 is TGTGCCAGCAGCTTACTCGGACCCTACGAGCAGTACTTC. Supplemented by reference TRBV11-2 and TRBJ2-7, the full variable domain reads EAGVAQSPRYKIIEKRQSVAFWCNPISGHATLYWYQQILGQGPKLLIQFQNNGVVDDSQLPKDRFSAERLKGVDSTLKIQPAKLEDSAVYLCASSLLGPYEQYFGPGTRLTVT.

CDR3 nucleotide sequence: TGTGCCAGCAAAGGTCAGCATGGTGGCGCCTACGAGCAGTACTTC. Its translation: CASKGQHGGAYEQYF. V usage is TRBV6-4 and J usage is TRBJ2-7; D remains ambiguous. Trimming removed 7 bases from V and 2 bases from J, with 18 bases in between. The CDR3 sequence is 15 residues long. The germline gives CDR1 MRHNA, CDR2 SNTAGT.

J is TRBJ2-3 and V is TRBV29-1; 8 nucleotides align to TRBD2. Germline V gives CDR1 SQVTM, CDR2 ANQGSEA. Unmatched junction bases numbered 7, after V lost 6 bases and J lost 2 bases. This CDR3 contains 14 residues. The CDR3 spells CSVSSGRITDTQYF. CDR3 in DNA: TGCAGCGTGTCCAGCGGGAGAATCACAGATACGCAGTATTTT.

This chain joins TRBV7-3 and TRBJ2-1; D possibly corresponds to TRBD1 (6 bases). Germline V CDR1 and CDR2: SGHTA, FQGTGA. This CDR3 comprises 15 residues. V was cut by 2 bases and J by 10 bases, with 18 bases left in between. CDR3 sequence: CASSLDTGFGREQFF. The DNA of the CDR3 is TGTGCCAGCAGCTTAGACACAGGGTTCGGACGGGAGCAGTTCTTC.

V is TRBV2 and J is TRBJ1-1, with D unresolved. With 5 bases removed from V and 5 bases from J, the gap between germline ends came to 18 bases. The germline CDR1 and CDR2 sequences are SNHLY and FYNNEI. This CDR3 spans 15 amino acids. CDR3 protein: CASSRQPGAGTEAFF. CDR3 DNA: TGTGCCAGCAGTCGGCAGCCGGGCGCGGGAACTGAAGCTTTCTTT.

The chain carries TRBV7-2 and TRBJ2-7, with 8 bases lining up with TRBD1. The junction had 6 bases not matched to a gene; V was cut back by 1 base and J by 4 bases. Germline CDR1 is SGHTA and CDR2 is FQGNSA. The CDR3 runs 15 residues. CDR3: CASSLEETGVYEQYF. As DNA, the CDR3 is TGTGCCAGCAGCTTAGAAGAGACAGGGGTGTACGAGCAGTACTTC.

This clone has ten or more counts. This sample includes further DNA sequences coding for the same CDR3. The chain employs TRBV29-1 and TRBJ2-3; D is possibly TRBD2 (6 bases). Deletions cut 4 bases from V and 2 bases from J, with 10 bases between. This CDR3 has 13 residues. The germline V gene has CDR1 SQVTM and CDR2 ANQGSEA. The CDR3 sequence is CSVVGGATDTQYF. For the CDR3, the DNA is TGCAGCGTTGTTGGCGGGGCCACAGATACGCAGTATTTT.

The chain recombines TRBV27 with TRBJ2-2; maybe TRBD1 (6 bases). Germline CDR1 reads MNHEY; CDR2 reads SMNVEV (reference sequence). V was pared by 6 bases and J by 1 base, with 12 bases between. The CDR3 is made up of 15 amino acids. The CDR3 bases are TGTGCCAGCAGGAACCAGGGACAGAACACCGGGGAGCTGTTTTTT. It is translated as CASRNQGQNTGELFF.

The table lists this clone with a few counts. The chain links TRBV6-5 to TRBJ2-3; D call uncertain. The CDR3 totals 12 residues. V was clipped by 6 bases and J by 3 bases, with 7 bases between them. Germline CDR1 and CDR2: MNHEY and SVGAGI. CDR3 protein: CASRDATDTQYF. The CDR3 nucleotides read TGTGCCAGCAGGGACGCTACAGATACGCAGTATTTT.

The chain recombines TRBV10-3 with TRBJ1-5; D unresolved. Deletions cut 10 bases from V and 6 bases from J, with 16 bases between. Germline V gene data show CDR1 as ENHRY and CDR2 as SYGVKD. The CDR3 has 13 amino acids. Written as DNA, the CDR3 is TGTGCCACCAGCGCTTCCGAGGGTCAGCCCCAGCATTTT. Its translation is CATSASEGQPQHF.

The chain joins TRBV27 to TRBJ1-1, with a tentative D call TRBD1 (5 bases). V was trimmed by 4 bases and J by 3 bases, leaving 18 bases between them. Germline values: CDR1 MNHEY, CDR2 SMNVEV (reference sequence). CDR3 length equals 16 residues. Written as DNA, the CDR3 is TGTGCCAGCAGTTCCGTCGTCAAGGGGCTGGACACTGAAGCTTTCTTT. This gives the protein CASSSVVKGLDTEAFF.

The chain employs TRBV10-2 and TRBJ2-2, with D perhaps matching TRBD2 (5 bases). Trimming removed 4 bases at V and 0 bases at J, with 9 bases between. Germline CDR1 WSHSY, CDR2 SAAADI. CDR3 length: 15 amino acids. This CDR3 is CASSVEGPNTGELFF. The CDR3 region has the DNA TGCGCCAGCAGTGTCGAGGGCCCGAACACCGGGGAGCTGTTTTTT.

A word on this clone: Other DNA sequences from this sample encode an identical CDR3 as well. The rearrangement joins TRBV9 to TRBJ1-3; D perhaps matches TRBD1 (5 bases). From germline, CDR1 is SGDLS and CDR2 YYNGEE. V lost 0 bases, J lost 7 bases, and 8 bases lay in between. This CDR3 is 13 amino acids long. In DNA, the CDR3 is TGTGCCAGCAGCGTAGATGGGGGGAACACCATATATTTT. This encodes CASSVDGGNTIYF.

The genes are TRBV5-5 and TRBJ2-3; a weak D match, TRBD1 (5 bases). V was shortened by 4 bases and J by 3 bases, with 18 bases between the two germline ends. CDR3 size: 16 residues. Germline values: CDR1 SGHKS, CDR2 YYEKEE (reference sequence). The CDR3 DNA follows: TGTGCCAGCAGCCCCGAAGCCAGGGTTGGAACAGATACGCAGTATTTT. Its translation: CASSPEARVGTDTQYF.

In this sample, this clone turned up once. The chain is built from TRBV30 and TRBJ2-1; no clear D. Trimming removed 3 bases at V and 6 bases at J, with 6 bases between. The germline gives CDR1 GTSNPN, CDR2 SVGIG (reference sequence). CDR3 length equals 11 residues. The CDR3 bases are TGTGCCTGGAGAGTATTCAATGAGCAGTTCTTC. It is translated as CAWRVFNEQFF.

The chain combines TRBV4-1 with TRBJ2-5; the D is unclear. CDR3 length equals 13 residues. The germline gives CDR1 MGHRA, CDR2 YSYEKL. Trimming took 5 bases from V and 0 from J, leaving 7 bases between them. Here the CDR3 reads CASSSWDQETQYF. As DNA, the CDR3 is TGCGCCAGCAGCTCCTGGGACCAAGAGACCCAGTACTTC.

In nucleotides, the CDR3 is TGTGCCAGCAGCCCACTACGGGCGGGGGATGGTGCGTATGAGCAGTTCTTC. Its translation: CASSPLRAGDGAYEQFF. The chain links TRBV28 to TRBJ2-1, with TRBD2 matching 7 bases. Germline CDR1 MDHEN, CDR2 SYDVKM. This CDR3 has 17 amino acids. Trimming at V came to 6 bases and at J to 8 bases, leaving 19 bases not matched to a gene. Looking up the rest from reference TRBV28 and TRBJ2-1 gives the full variable domain: DVKVTQSSRYLVKRTGEKVFLECVQDMDHENMFWYRQDPGLGLRLIYFSYDVKMKEKGDIPEGYSVSREKKERFSLILESASTNQTSMYLCASSPLRAGDGAYEQFFGPGTRLTVL.

V is TRBV7-6 and J is TRBJ1-6; D unclear. The V gene lost 5 bases and the J gene lost 10 bases, with 12 bases spanning the gap. The CDR3 contains 13 residues. Germline V lookup: CDR1 SGHVS, CDR2 FNYEAQ. In DNA form, the CDR3 reads TGTGCCAGCAGCCCCGGGGATCGGTCACCCCTCCACTTT. This encodes CASSPGDRSPLHF.

This chain uses TRBV2 with TRBJ2-7; D not certain. This CDR3 region has 11 residues. Germline loops: CDR1 SNHLY, CDR2 FYNNEI. The V gene lost 6 bases and the J gene lost 4 bases, with 7 bases spanning the gap. Here the CDR3 reads CASSPKYEQYF. The CDR3 coding sequence is TGTGCCAGCAGCCCAAAATACGAGCAGTACTTC.

Here the CDR3 DNA reads TGTGCCAGCAGCCAAGGACGGGGACAGGTCTACGAGCAGTACTTC. Amino acids: CASSQGRGQVYEQYF. The gene calls are TRBV4-2 and TRBJ2-7, with 8 bases aligning to TRBD1. The germline V gene encodes CDR1 LGHNA and CDR2 YNFKEQ. Losses at the gene ends were 1 base for V and 3 bases for J; bases not matched to a gene: 5. The length of the CDR3 is 15 residues.

The sample holds a few counts of this clone. The chain employs TRBV19 and TRBJ2-2; 8 bases match TRBD1. V trimming: 1 base; J trimming: 5 bases; junction bases outside the gene matches: 15. This CDR3 is built from 19 residues. Germline V gene sequence: CDR1 LNHDA, CDR2 SQIVND (reference sequence). For the CDR3, the DNA is TGTGCCAGTAGTATAGGACTCCCCCGGACAGGGAGTAGAACCGGGGAGCTGTTTTTT. Protein product: CASSIGLPRTGSRTGELFF.